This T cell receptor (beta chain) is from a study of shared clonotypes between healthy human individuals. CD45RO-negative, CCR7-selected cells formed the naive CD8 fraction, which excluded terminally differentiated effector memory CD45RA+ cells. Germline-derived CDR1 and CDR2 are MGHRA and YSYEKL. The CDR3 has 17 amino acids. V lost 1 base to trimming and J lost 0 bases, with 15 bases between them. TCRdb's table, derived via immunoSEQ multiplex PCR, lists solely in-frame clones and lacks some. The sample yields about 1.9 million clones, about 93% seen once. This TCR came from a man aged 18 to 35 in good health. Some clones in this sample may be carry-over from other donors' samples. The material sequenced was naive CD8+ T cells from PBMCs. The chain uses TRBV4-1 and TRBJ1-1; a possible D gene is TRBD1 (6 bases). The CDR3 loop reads CASSQVRGGRLNTEAFF. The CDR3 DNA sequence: TGCGCCAGCAGCCAAGTGAGGGGGGGGAGGTTGAACACTGAAGCTTTCTTT.